The 10 T cell receptor beta chains below were found in one sample sequenced in a study of cytomegalovirus exposure and HLA in healthy donors. PCR was performed using 60 Vbeta and 13 Jbeta primers. TCRdb's table, derived via immunoSEQ multiplex PCR, lists solely in-frame clones and lacks some. The table lists about 140,000 clones, less than 85% of them singletons. The sequencing input was PBMCs. These TCRs come from a middle-aged man in good health and CMV-seropositive.

This chain connects TRBV28 to TRBJ2-1; 12 bases match TRBD2. J lost 9 bases, V lost 4 bases, and 7 bases had no gene match. The CDR3 extends over 15 amino acids. Germline values: CDR1 MDHEN, CDR2 SYDVKM. Here the CDR3 reads CASSWTSGNFGEQFF. The CDR3 DNA reads as TGTGCCAGCAGTTGGACTAGCGGGAATTTTGGTGAGCAGTTCTTC.

CDR3 nucleotides: TGCGCCCCTACTATAGGGCAGCGGGTGACAGATACGCAGTATTTT. Translated, it gives CAPTIGQRVTDTQYF. This rearrangement joins TRBV10-1 to TRBJ2-3, with a possible D match to TRBD2 (6 bases). Germline lookup yields CDR1 WNHNN and CDR2 SYGVQD (reference sequence). The V end was cut by 11 bases, the J end by 3 bases, with 21 bases between. The CDR3 has 15 residues.

The rearrangement links TRBV19 to TRBJ2-3, with 10 bases fitting TRBD1. This CDR3 has 15 amino acids. Germline-derived CDR1 and CDR2 are LNHDA and SQIVND (reference sequence). The ends lost 3 bases at V and 4 bases at J; junction bases unmatched: 4. The DNA for the CDR3 is TGTGCCAGTAGTATGACCGGGACAGGGGCAGATACGCAGTATTTT. It is translated as CASSMTGTGADTQYF.

The rearrangement uses TRBV11-3 and TRBJ2-5, with TRBD2 identical over 7 bases. With 5 bases clipped from V and 0 bases from J, the junction kept 9 bases outside the gene matches. CDR1 is SGHNT and CDR2 is YENEEA in the germline V gene. This CDR3 has 16 amino acids. CDR3: CASSPPERGYQETQYF. The CDR3 nucleotides read TGTGCCAGCAGCCCCCCTGAGCGGGGCTACCAAGAGACCCAGTACTTC.

V is TRBV5-1 and J is TRBJ2-1, with TRBD2 matching 8 bases. After removal of 5 bases from V and 2 bases from J, the junction contained 3 bases not matched to a gene. The CDR3 contains 14 residues. Germline loops: CDR1 SGHRS, CDR2 YFSETQ. For the CDR3, the DNA is TGCGCCAGCAGGGAGGGACTAGCCTACAATGAGCAGTTCTTC. Its protein product is CASREGLAYNEQFF.

V usage is TRBV5-4 and J usage is TRBJ1-1, with D perhaps matching TRBD1 (6 bases). V lost 4 bases to trimming and J lost 0 bases, with 13 bases between them. CDR3 length: 15 residues. Germline V lookup: CDR1 SGHNT, CDR2 YYREEE (reference sequence). The DNA for the CDR3 is TGTGCCAGCAGCAGTAGGGGGTGGATGAACACTGAAGCTTTCTTT. Its translation is CASSSRGWMNTEAFF.

The CDR3 nucleotides read TGCGCCAGCAGCCAAGCCGGACAGGGGTCCTACGAGCAGTACTTC. Its protein is CASSQAGQGSYEQYF. The chain combines TRBV4-3 with TRBJ2-7, with 9 bases lining up with TRBD1. With 1 base clipped from V and 1 base from J, the junction kept 2 bases outside the gene matches. Looked up from germline, CDR1 is LGHNA and CDR2 is YSLEER. CDR3 length: 15 amino acids.

This clone was counted only a few times. V usage is TRBV27 and J usage is TRBJ1-2; D unclear. V was clipped by 5 bases and J by 4 bases, with 14 bases between them. CDR1 MNHEY and CDR2 SMNVEV come from the germline V gene (reference sequence). The CDR3 is made up of 14 amino acids. The CDR3: CASSTHLSGYGYTF. The CDR3 bases are TGTGCCAGCAGTACCCACCTTTCGGGCTATGGCTACACCTTC.

The chain employs TRBV28 and TRBJ2-2; no clear D gene. In germline, CDR1 is MDHEN, CDR2 SYDVKM. Trimming removed 5 bases at V and 2 bases at J, with 6 bases between. The CDR3 has 13 residues. CDR3 in DNA: TGTGCCAGCAGTCTGGCCAACACCGGGGAGCTGTTTTTT. It encodes CASSLANTGELFF.

The rearrangement links TRBV7-2 to TRBJ2-1; 8 nucleotides match TRBD2. There are 15 residues in the CDR3. V gave up 4 bases and J gave up 6 bases; unmatched junction bases: 8. Germline V gene lookup returns CDR1 SGHTA and CDR2 FQGNSA. The CDR3 region is CASSSQAGLANEQFF. DNA for the CDR3: TGTGCCAGCAGCTCCCAAGCAGGACTAGCCAATGAGCAGTTCTTC. The full variable domain, with the rest looked up from reference TRBV7-2 and TRBJ2-1, is GAGVSQSPSNKVTEKGKDVELRCDPISGHTALYWYRQSLGQGLEFLIYFQGNSAPDKSGLPSDRFSAERTGGSVSTLTIQRTQQEDSAVYLCASSSQAGLANEQFFGPGTRLTVL.